The 14 T cell receptor beta chains below all came from one sample that was sequenced in a study of T-cell memory formation after mild COVID-19. TCRdb redid the calling of the 5' RACE reads with MiXCR, one entry per CDR3 protein. The repertoire holds around 300,000 distinct CDR3 sequences, with roughly 18% as singletons. Sequencing was done on a sample of PBMCs or a T cell subset sorted from them (not recorded which). These receptors originate from a man aged 18 to 30 who had mild COVID-19 (a few samples of this study predate the infection). Cell type and time point are not known.

The chain recombines TRBV29-1 with TRBJ2-1; D tentatively fits TRBD1 or TRBD2 (5 bases each). The CDR3 contains 11 residues. Trimming pared 4 bases from V and 8 bases from J, leaving 9 bases between. Germline values: CDR1 SQVTM, CDR2 ANQGSEA. The CDR3 sequence is CSVGGGDEQFF. CDR3 nucleotides: TGCAGCGTTGGTGGGGGAGATGAGCAGTTCTTC.

This rearrangement joins TRBV5-1 to TRBJ1-2, with D tentatively TRBD1 (5 bases). The germline V and J ends were trimmed by 2 bases and 6 bases, with 17 bases remaining between them. CDR3 length equals 15 residues. The germline V gene encodes CDR1 SGHRS and CDR2 YFSETQ. The CDR3 here is CASSLWDASVHGYTF. Written as DNA, the CDR3 is TGCGCCAGCAGCTTATGGGACGCGTCCGTCCATGGCTACACCTTC.

This clonotype was counted a few times. J is TRBJ2-1 and V is TRBV5-1; TRBD2 is a possible D gene (7 bases). V dropped 1 base and J dropped 9 bases, with 17 bases sitting between them. The germline V gene encodes CDR1 SGHRS and CDR2 YFSETQ. The CDR3 covers 15 residues. The CDR3, as DNA: TGCGCCAGCAGCTTGAGTGGGGGGGCTTATCTTGAGCAGTTCTTC. Protein: CASSLSGGAYLEQFF.

This clonotype was counted a few times. The chain recombines TRBV5-1 with TRBJ2-1, with 8 bases aligning to TRBD2. The CDR3 totals 15 residues. The J segment lost 2 bases and the V segment lost 1 base, leaving 2 bases of the junction unmatched. Germline assignment: CDR1 SGHRS and CDR2 YFSETQ. In DNA form, the CDR3 reads TGCGCCAGCAGCTTGAAGCGGGGGACCTACAATGAGCAGTTCTTC. Translation gives CASSLKRGTYNEQFF. Combining the CDR3 with reference TRBV5-1 and TRBJ2-1 gives the whole variable domain KAGVTQTPRYLIKTRGQQVTLSCSPISGHRSVSWYQQTPGQGLQFLFEYFSETQRNKGNFPGRFSGRQFSNSRSEMNVSTLELGDSALYLCASSLKRGTYNEQFFGPGTRLTVL.

The gene calls are TRBV5-1 and TRBJ1-1; 10 nucleotides line up with TRBD1. Germline CDR1 SGHRS, CDR2 YFSETQ. V was pared by 2 bases and J by 5 bases, with 6 bases of the junction left unmatched. The CDR3 loop spans 15 amino acids. The CDR3: CASSLWGQGMTEAFF. CDR3 nucleotide sequence: TGCGCCAGCAGCTTATGGGGACAGGGGATGACTGAAGCTTTCTTT.

In this sample, this clonotype turned up a few times. The V call is TRBV12-3 or TRBV12-4, the J call TRBJ2-3, with TRBD2 identical over 8 bases. V was clipped by 3 bases and J by 6 bases; unmatched bases: 8. The CDR3 covers 15 residues. The CDR3 spells CASSFRLAGGDTQYF. CDR3 DNA: TGTGCCAGCAGTTTTCGGCTAGCGGGCGGGGATACGCAGTATTTT.

This clonotype has a handful of counts. The genes are TRBV9 and TRBJ1-2; TRBD1 agrees at 12 bases. This CDR3 spans 16 amino acids. CDR1 is SGDLS, CDR2 YYNGEE, per germline. The ends lost 3 bases at V and 8 bases at J; junction bases unmatched: 11. Here the CDR3 DNA reads TGTGCCAGCAGCGCCCCGCCGGGACAGGGGGCTTACGGCTACACCTTC. It is translated as CASSAPPGQGAYGYTF.

This clonotype was counted at least ten times. The genes are TRBV5-1 and TRBJ2-5; 8 bases align to TRBD1. Germline CDR1 is SGHRS and CDR2 is YFSETQ. The CDR3 is made up of 14 amino acids. Trimming removed 4 bases from V and 2 bases from J; junction bases left unmatched: 4. The CDR3 bases are TGCGCCAGCAGCGTTGGACAGGGACAAGAGACCCAGTACTTC. Amino acids: CASSVGQGQETQYF. Based on the CDR3 plus reference TRBV5-1 and TRBJ2-5, the full variable domain is KAGVTQTPRYLIKTRGQQVTLSCSPISGHRSVSWYQQTPGQGLQFLFEYFSETQRNKGNFPGRFSGRQFSNSRSEMNVSTLELGDSALYLCASSVGQGQETQYFGPGTRLLVL.

This clonotype was counted only a few times. The chain is built from TRBV20-1 and TRBJ2-4, with 15 bases lining up with TRBD2. The germline V gene encodes CDR1 DFQATT and CDR2 SNEGSKA (reference sequence). The CDR3 consists of 15 residues. V lost 2 bases to trimming and J lost 15 bases; unmatched junction nucleotides: 11. This CDR3 reads CSARPGTSGGNEGYF. The CDR3 DNA sequence: TGCAGTGCTAGACCCGGGACTAGCGGGGGGAACGAAGGGTACTTC.

In nucleotides, the CDR3 is TGTGCCAGCAGCACAGGGGGCGGGTATGGCAATCAGCCCCAGCATTTT. Translation: CASSTGGGYGNQPQHF. This chain uses TRBV25-1 with TRBJ1-5; 9 bases are shared with TRBD1. The CDR3 covers 16 residues. Germline V gene sequence: CDR1 MGHDK, CDR2 SYGVNS. J gave up 2 bases and V 6 bases, and 8 bases lay outside the gene matches.

Many counts were recorded for this clonotype. This chain links TRBV6-6 with TRBJ1-1; D is unresolved. The length of the CDR3 is 14 residues. From germline, CDR1 is MNHNY and CDR2 SVGAGI (reference sequence). Trimming stripped 4 bases from V and 1 base from J, with 10 bases between. Written as DNA, the CDR3 is TGTGCCAGCAGTTCGAACAGTTGGAACACTGAAGCTTTCTTT. Amino acid sequence: CASSSNSWNTEAFF.

J is TRBJ2-3 and V is TRBV5-1; 8 nucleotides agree with TRBD2. Germline-derived CDR1 and CDR2 are SGHRS and YFSETQ. The CDR3 is 16 residues long. Losses at the gene ends were 5 bases for V and 4 bases for J; bases not matched to a gene: 12. This chain's CDR3 is CASRNYSGTSSDTQYF. CDR3 bases: TGCGCCAGCAGAAATTACTCCGGGACTAGTTCAGATACGCAGTATTTT.

The chain has TRBV6-6 and TRBJ1-1; D is undetermined. V dropped 7 bases and J dropped 4 bases, with 13 bases sitting between them. Looked up from germline, CDR1 is MNHNY and CDR2 is SVGAGI (reference sequence). This CDR3 has 13 amino acids. The CDR3 reads CASTSDWATEAFF. The CDR3 DNA is TGTGCCAGCACCTCAGATTGGGCCACTGAAGCTTTCTTT.

The chain recombines TRBV5-1 with TRBJ1-2; the match to TRBD1 covers 7 bases. There are 16 residues in the CDR3. Looked up from germline, CDR1 is SGHRS and CDR2 is YFSETQ. V lost 4 bases, J lost 4 bases, and 13 bases stayed unmatched. The CDR3 here is CASSLPPTGDIYGYTF. CDR3 DNA sequence: TGCGCCAGCAGCCTCCCCCCCACAGGGGACATCTATGGCTACACCTTC. Using reference TRBV5-1 and TRBJ1-2 for the parts outside the CDR3, the full variable domain is KAGVTQTPRYLIKTRGQQVTLSCSPISGHRSVSWYQQTPGQGLQFLFEYFSETQRNKGNFPGRFSGRQFSNSRSEMNVSTLELGDSALYLCASSLPPTGDIYGYTFGSGTRLTVV.